This TCR beta chain was profiled in a study of cytomegalovirus exposure and HLA in healthy donors (dated by TCRdb to about 2017). A note on the overall study: According to a later analysis, one platform produced both the 120 validation repertoires and the 670 or so repertoires of the first cohort. The study was designed to test whether signatures of past pathogen exposure could be identified by cataloging public T cell receptors. Besides the first cohort of 550 to 750 subjects, a separate validation cohort made up of around 120 different subjects was used. To predict cytomegalovirus infection status, the study combined high-throughput TCR immunosequencing, statistical association of individual TCRs with disease status, and machine learning. Beyond this particular receptor, the publication reports: The classifier was reported to diagnose cytomegalovirus status with high specificity and sensitivity in both the original cohort and the validation cohort. A later analysis had no HLA typing for the validation cohort, so co-occurrence there was scored across all 130 or so repertoires. Across donors, most TCR sequences were observed very rarely, whereas some public TCRs were present in many individuals. The authors suggested that the approach could potentially be extended to other disease states and immunological phenotypes. In the study, some 180 TCR beta chains were listed as associated with cytomegalovirus. Of the cluster scores, about 94% were above 0 in a later analysis, which found that TCRs clustered in the first cohort also tended to co-occur in the 120 validation repertoires. In vitro tests confirmed that three of the cytomegalovirus-associated TCR beta chains recognize cytomegalovirus antigens.

The donors were included in the validation cohort of over a hundred subjects, a group kept apart from the roughly 670-subject first cohort. Comment on this clone: It has no known antigen specificity. Within one base of it there is no much larger clone, and no base qualities were kept.

The library relied on the immunoSEQ multiplex PCR assay. As for how the authors treated the data: To diagnose cytomegalovirus status from the catalog of TCR beta chain sequences, a statistical classification framework was built. What TCRdb holds here is the immuneACCESS table cut down to in-frame rearrangements. Part of the clones is not present; checked against another copy, under half of the missing clones reflect an unresolved V gene, and the others are unexplained. V and J calls and clone size come straight from that table; D and trimming were deduced from the DNA. The sample data list some 140,000 clones, and approximately 90% of these were observed just once. The ten largest make up around 6% of the sample. Reading the germline V gene gives CDR1 SNHLY and CDR2 FYNNEI. CDR3 length: 16 amino acids, cysteine to phenylalanine. Here the CDR3 DNA is all that survives: 48 bases in frame from base 1. Trimmed from V: 5 bases; trimmed from J: 6 bases; junction bases lacking a gene match: 9.

This receptor was taken from a woman between 25 and 40 years old in good health and CMV-seropositive. The sequenced sample was PBMCs. The chain is encoded by TRBV2 joined to TRBJ2-1, and 11 junction bases match TRBD2. The DNA sequence follows: TGTGCCAGCAGTCGGGCTAGCGGGGGGCCGGTCAATGAGCAGTTCTTC. Its protein product is CASSRASGGPVNEQFF.